Listed here is a single T cell receptor (beta chain). V lost 4 bases and J 3 bases, leaving 7 bases between the germline ends. CDR1 and CDR2 (germline): SEHNR, FQNEAQ (reference sequence). The CDR3 spans 12 residues. This sample is part of a study of T cell changes during pregnancy in multiple sclerosis. Produced via immunoSEQ multiplex PCR; TCRdb's table is partial and in-frame only. This sample has about 11,000 clones, with around 88% found just once. This TCR was sampled from a female donor in good health, enrolled as a control in a pregnancy study. The specimen was CD8+ T cells from peripheral blood mononuclear cells, collected in the first trimester of pregnancy. This chain joins TRBV7-9 and TRBJ2-7; D gene uncertain. In DNA, the CDR3 is TGTGCCAGCAGCTCAGTTCACTACGAGCAGTACTTC. Translation: CASSSVHYEQYF.